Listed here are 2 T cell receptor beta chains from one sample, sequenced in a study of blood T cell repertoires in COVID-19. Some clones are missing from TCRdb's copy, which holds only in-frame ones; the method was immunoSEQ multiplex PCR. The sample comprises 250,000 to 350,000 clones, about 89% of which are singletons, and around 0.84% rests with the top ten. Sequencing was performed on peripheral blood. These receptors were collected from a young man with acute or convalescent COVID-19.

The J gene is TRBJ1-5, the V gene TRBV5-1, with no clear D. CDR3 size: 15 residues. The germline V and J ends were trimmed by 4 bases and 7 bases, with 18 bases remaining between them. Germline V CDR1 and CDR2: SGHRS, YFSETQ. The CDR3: CASSEREKGSQPQHF. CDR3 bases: TGCGCCAGCAGCGAACGGGAGAAAGGGAGCCAGCCCCAGCATTTT.

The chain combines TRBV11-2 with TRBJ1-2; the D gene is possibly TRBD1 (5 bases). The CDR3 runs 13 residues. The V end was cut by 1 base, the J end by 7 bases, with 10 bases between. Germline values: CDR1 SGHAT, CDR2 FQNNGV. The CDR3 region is CASSLGGDFGYTF. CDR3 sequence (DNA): TGTGCCAGCAGCTTAGGGGGGGACTTTGGCTACACCTTC.